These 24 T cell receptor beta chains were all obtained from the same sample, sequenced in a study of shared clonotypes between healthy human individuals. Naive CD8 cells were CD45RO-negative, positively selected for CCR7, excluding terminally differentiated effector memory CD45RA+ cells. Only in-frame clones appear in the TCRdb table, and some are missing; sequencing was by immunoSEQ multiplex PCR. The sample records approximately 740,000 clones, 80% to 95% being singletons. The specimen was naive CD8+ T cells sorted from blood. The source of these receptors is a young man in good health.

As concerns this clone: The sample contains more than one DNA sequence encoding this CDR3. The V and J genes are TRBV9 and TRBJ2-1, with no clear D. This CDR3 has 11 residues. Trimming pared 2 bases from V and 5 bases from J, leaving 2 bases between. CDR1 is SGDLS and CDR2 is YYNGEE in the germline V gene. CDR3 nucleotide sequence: TGTGCCAGCAGCGTTAACAATGAGCAGTTCTTC. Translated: CASSVNNEQFF. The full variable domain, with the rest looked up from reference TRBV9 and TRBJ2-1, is DSGVTQTPKHLITATGQRVTLRCSPRSGDLSVYWYQQSLDQGLQFLIQYYNGEERAKGNILERFSAQQFPDLHSELNLSSLELGDSALYFCASSVNNEQFFGPGTRLTVL.

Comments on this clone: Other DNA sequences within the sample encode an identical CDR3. CDR3 sequence reads: CASSFQGETPYEQYF. The CDR3 DNA follows: TGTGCCAGCAGTTTCCAGGGGGAAACTCCCTACGAGCAGTACTTC. The V call is TRBV27, the J call TRBJ2-7; 7 bases are shared with TRBD1. The CDR3 consists of 15 residues. The germline V gene encodes CDR1 MNHEY and CDR2 SMNVEV (reference sequence). The V segment lost 3 bases and the J segment 2 bases; nucleotides outside the gene matches: 7.

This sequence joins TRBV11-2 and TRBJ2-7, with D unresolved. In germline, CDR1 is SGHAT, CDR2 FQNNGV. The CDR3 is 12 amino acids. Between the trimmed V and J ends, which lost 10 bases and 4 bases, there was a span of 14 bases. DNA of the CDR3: TGTGCCACCACCGACGAGGTTTACGAGCAGTACTTC. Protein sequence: CATTDEVYEQYF.

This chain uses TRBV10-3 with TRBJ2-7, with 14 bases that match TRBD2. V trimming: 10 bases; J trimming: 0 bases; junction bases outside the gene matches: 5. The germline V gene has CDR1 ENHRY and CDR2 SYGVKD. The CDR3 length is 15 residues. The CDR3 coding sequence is TGTGCCACCCAAGGGACTAGCGGGAGCTCCTACGAGCAGTACTTC. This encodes CATQGTSGSSYEQYF.

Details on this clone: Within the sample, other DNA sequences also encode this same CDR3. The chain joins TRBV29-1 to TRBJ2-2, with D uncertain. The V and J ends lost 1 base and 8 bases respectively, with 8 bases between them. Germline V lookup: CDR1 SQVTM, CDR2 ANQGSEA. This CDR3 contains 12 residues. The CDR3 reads CSVEGRGGELFF. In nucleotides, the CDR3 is TGCAGCGTTGAAGGCAGAGGAGGGGAGCTGTTTTTT.

In DNA form, the CDR3 reads TGTGCCAGCAGCCCCTCCGGAGGGGGCAGTCACGAGCAGTACTTC. This translates into CASSPSGGGSHEQYF. The V and J genes are TRBV7-3 and TRBJ2-7; TRBD1 is a possible D gene (7 bases). The V gene lost 5 bases and the J gene lost 5 bases, with 19 bases spanning the gap. The germline V gene encodes CDR1 SGHTA and CDR2 FQGTGA. The CDR3 sequence is 15 residues long.

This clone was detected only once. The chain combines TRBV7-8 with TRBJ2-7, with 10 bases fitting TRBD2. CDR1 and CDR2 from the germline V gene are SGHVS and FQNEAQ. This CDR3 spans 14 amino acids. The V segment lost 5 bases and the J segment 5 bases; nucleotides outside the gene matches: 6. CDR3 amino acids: CASSTLAGVNEQYF. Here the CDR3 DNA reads TGTGCCAGCAGCACCCTAGCGGGAGTTAACGAGCAGTACTTC.

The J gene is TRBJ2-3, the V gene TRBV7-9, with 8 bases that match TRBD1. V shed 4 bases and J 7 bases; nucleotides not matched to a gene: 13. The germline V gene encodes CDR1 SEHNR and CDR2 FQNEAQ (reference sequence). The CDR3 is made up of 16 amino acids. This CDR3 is CASSSMTGAVVNTQYF. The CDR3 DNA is TGTGCCAGCAGCTCTATGACAGGGGCAGTTGTGAATACGCAGTATTTT.

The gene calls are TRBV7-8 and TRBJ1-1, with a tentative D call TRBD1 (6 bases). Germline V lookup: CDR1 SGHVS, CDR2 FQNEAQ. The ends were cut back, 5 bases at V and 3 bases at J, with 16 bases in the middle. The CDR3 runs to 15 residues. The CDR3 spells CASSPPGNRDTEAFF. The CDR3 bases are TGTGCCAGCAGCCCTCCCGGGAACAGGGACACTGAAGCTTTCTTT. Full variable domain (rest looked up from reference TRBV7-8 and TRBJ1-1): GAGVSQSPRYKVAKRGQDVALRCDPISGHVSLFWYQQALGQGPEFLTYFQNEAQLDKSGLPSDRFFAERPEGSVSTLKIQRTQQEDSAVYLCASSPPGNRDTEAFFGQGTRLTVV.

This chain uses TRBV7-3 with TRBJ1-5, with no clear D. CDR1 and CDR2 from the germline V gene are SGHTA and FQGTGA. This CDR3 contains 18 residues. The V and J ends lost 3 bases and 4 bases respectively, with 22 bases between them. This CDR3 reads CASSLSGSPRLRNQPQHF. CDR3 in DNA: TGTGCCAGCAGCTTGTCTGGGTCCCCCAGACTAAGGAATCAGCCCCAGCATTTT.

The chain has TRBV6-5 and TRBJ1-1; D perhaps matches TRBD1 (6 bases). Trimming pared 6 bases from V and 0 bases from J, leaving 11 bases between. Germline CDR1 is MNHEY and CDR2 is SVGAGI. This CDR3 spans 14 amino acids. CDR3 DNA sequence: TGTGCCAGCAGCTACACAGGGCTGAACACTGAAGCTTTCTTT. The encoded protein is CASSYTGLNTEAFF.

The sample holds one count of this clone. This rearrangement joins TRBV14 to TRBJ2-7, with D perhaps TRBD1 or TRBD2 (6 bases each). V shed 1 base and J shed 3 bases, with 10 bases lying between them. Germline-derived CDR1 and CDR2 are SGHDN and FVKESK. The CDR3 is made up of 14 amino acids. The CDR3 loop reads CASSQAGAVYEQYF. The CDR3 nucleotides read TGTGCCAGCAGCCAAGCGGGGGCAGTCTACGAGCAGTACTTC.

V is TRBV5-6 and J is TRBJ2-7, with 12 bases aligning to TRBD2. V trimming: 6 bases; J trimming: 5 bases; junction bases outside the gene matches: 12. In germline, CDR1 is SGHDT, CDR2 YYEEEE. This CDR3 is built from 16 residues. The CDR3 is CASTFKVGLAGNEQYF. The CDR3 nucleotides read TGTGCCAGCACGTTCAAGGTAGGACTAGCGGGAAACGAGCAGTACTTC.

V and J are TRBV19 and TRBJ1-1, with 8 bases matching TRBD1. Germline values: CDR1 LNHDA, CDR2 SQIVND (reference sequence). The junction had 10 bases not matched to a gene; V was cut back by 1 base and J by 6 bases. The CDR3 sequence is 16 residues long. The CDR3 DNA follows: TGTGCCAGTAGTATAGTGGGGACAGGACCAAGCGCTGAAGCTTTCTTT. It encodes CASSIVGTGPSAEAFF. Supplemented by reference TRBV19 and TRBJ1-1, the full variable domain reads DGGITQSPKYLFRKEGQNVTLSCEQNLNHDAMYWYRQDPGQGLRLIYYSQIVNDFQKGDIAEGYSVSREKKESFPLTVTSAQKNPTAFYLCASSIVGTGPSAEAFFGQGTRLTVV.

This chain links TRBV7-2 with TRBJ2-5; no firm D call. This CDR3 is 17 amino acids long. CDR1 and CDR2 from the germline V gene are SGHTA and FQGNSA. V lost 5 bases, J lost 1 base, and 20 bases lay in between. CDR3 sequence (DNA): TGTGCCAGCAGCCCGAGACGGACCCGAAATCCCCAAGAGACCCAGTACTTC. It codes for CASSPRRTRNPQETQYF.

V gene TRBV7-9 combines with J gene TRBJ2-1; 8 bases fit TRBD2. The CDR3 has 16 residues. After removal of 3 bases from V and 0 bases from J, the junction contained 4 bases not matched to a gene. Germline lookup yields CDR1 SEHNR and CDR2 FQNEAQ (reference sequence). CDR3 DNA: TGTGCCAGCAGCTTTCCGGGGGGGATCTCCTACAATGAGCAGTTCTTC. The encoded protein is CASSFPGGISYNEQFF. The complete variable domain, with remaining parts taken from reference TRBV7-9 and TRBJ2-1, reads DTGVSQNPRHKITKRGQNVTFRCDPISEHNRLYWYRQTLGQGPEFLTYFQNEAQLEKSRLLSDRFSAERPKGSFSTLEIQRTEQGDSAMYLCASSFPGGISYNEQFFGPGTRLTVL.

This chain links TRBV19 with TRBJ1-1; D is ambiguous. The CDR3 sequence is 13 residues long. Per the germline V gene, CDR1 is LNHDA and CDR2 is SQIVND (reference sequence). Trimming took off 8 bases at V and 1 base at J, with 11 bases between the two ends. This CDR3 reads CASQVMGNTEAFF. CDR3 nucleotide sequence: TGTGCCAGTCAGGTAATGGGGAACACTGAAGCTTTCTTT.

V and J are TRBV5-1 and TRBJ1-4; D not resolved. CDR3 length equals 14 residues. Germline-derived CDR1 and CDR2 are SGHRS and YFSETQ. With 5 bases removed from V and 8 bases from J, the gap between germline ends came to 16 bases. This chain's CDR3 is CASRCWQLVEKLFF. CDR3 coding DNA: TGCGCCAGCAGGTGTTGGCAGTTGGTCGAAAAACTGTTTTTT.

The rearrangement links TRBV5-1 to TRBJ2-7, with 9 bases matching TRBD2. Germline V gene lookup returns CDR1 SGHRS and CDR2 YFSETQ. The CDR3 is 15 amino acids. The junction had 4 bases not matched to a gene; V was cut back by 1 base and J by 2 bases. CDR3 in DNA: TGCGCCAGCAGCTTGAGCGGGGGGACTACCTACGAGCAGTACTTC. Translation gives CASSLSGGTTYEQYF.

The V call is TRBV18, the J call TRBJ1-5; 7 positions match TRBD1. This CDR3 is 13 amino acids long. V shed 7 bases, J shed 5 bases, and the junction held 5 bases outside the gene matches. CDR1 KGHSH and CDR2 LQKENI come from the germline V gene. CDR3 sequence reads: CASFRGTDQPQHF. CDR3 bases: TGTGCCAGCTTTAGAGGGACAGATCAGCCCCAGCATTTT.

CDR3 DNA sequence: TGTGCCAGCAGACAACTAGCGGGAGTGTCCCATTACGAGCAGTACTTC. As protein: CASRQLAGVSHYEQYF. The rearrangement joins TRBV6-6 to TRBJ2-7, with TRBD2 matching over 11 bases. Germline-derived CDR1 and CDR2 are MNHNY and SVGAGI (reference sequence). The J segment lost 4 bases and the V segment lost 6 bases, leaving 11 bases of the junction unmatched. The CDR3 loop spans 16 amino acids.

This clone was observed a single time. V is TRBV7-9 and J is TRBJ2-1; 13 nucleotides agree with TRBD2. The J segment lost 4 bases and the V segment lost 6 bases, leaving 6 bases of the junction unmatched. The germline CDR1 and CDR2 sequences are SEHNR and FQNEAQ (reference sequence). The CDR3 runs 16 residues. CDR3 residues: CASRRTSGSPYNEQFF. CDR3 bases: TGTGCCAGCAGACGGACTAGCGGGAGCCCGTACAATGAGCAGTTCTTC. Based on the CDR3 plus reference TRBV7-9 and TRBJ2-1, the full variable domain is DTGVSQNPRHKITKRGQNVTFRCDPISEHNRLYWYRQTLGQGPEFLTYFQNEAQLEKSRLLSDRFSAERPKGSFSTLEIQRTEQGDSAMYLCASRRTSGSPYNEQFFGPGTRLTVL.

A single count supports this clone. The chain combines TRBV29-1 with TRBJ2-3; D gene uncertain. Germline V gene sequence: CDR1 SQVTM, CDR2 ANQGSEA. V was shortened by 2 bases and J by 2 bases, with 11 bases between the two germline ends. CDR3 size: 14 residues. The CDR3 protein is CSVERVTHTDTQYF. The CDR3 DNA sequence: TGCAGCGTTGAACGAGTTACCCACACAGATACGCAGTATTTT.

The CDR3 loop reads CASSGLPSSYNEQFF. Here the CDR3 DNA reads TGTGCCAGCAGCGGGCTACCTAGCTCCTACAATGAGCAGTTCTTC. The chain recombines TRBV9 with TRBJ2-1; no clear D gene. The CDR3 extends over 15 amino acids. Germline CDR1 SGDLS, CDR2 YYNGEE. V was pared by 3 bases and J by 0 bases, with 10 bases between.